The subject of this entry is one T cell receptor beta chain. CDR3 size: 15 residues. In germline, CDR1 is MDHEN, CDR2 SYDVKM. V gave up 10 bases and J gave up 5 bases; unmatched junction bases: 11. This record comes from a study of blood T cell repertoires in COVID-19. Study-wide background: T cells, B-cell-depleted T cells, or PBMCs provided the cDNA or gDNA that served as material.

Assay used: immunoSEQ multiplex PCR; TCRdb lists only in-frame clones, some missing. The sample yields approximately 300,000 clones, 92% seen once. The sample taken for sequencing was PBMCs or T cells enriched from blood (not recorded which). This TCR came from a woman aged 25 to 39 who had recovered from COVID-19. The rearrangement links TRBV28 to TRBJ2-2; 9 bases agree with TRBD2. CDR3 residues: CATSGGGAGTGELFF. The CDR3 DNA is TGTGCCACCTCGGGCGGGGGGGCCGGAACCGGGGAGCTGTTTTTT. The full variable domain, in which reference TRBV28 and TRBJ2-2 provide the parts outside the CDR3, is DVKVTQSSRYLVKRTGEKVFLECVQDMDHENMFWYRQDPGLGLRLIYFSYDVKMKEKGDIPEGYSVSREKKERFSLILESASTNQTSMYLCATSGGGAGTGELFFGEGSRLTVL.